This T cell receptor (beta chain) came from a study of T cells after somatic rescue of genetic block. This CDR3 contains 15 residues. Germline loops: CDR1 LGHNA, CDR2 YNFKEQ. TCRdb's copy holds only in-frame clones and misses some; the assay was immunoSEQ multiplex PCR. This sample carries 45,000 to 55,000 clones, around 96% of them seen once, and the ten largest clones take roughly 0.077%. Sequenced material: peripheral blood mononuclear cells (PBMCs). This sequence joins TRBV4-2 and TRBJ1-2, with D maybe TRBD1 (5 bases). The sequence was obtained from a child younger than two. CDR3 region: CGASPSGGAPYGYTF. For the CDR3, the DNA is TGTGGGGCAAGCCCGTCGGGAGGGGCCCCGTATGGCTACACCTTC.